This T cell receptor (beta chain) was identified during a study of human T cells and chemical hapten exposure. On the study more broadly: Small differences in pooled library volume mainly drove the variation in TCR yields per sample.

The V and J ends lost 6 bases and 4 bases, in that order; junction bases with no gene match: 7. This CDR3 is built from 14 residues. Germline V gene data show CDR1 as DFQATT and CDR2 as SNEGSKA (reference sequence). Turning to this clonotype: Its antigen is as yet unknown.

The library put unique molecular identifiers onto individual cDNA molecules. In the authors' workflow: TCRs per sample had a median of approximately 88,000 and ranged from roughly 23,224 to 700,000. MiXCR, applied by TCRdb to the RACE reads, yields one record per CDR3 protein. The V and J calls shown here were made by TCRdb, not taken from the authors' results. The top ten hold 2.9% of the sample, which has 75,000 to 100,000 distinct CDR3 sequences, 8.5% to 9% seen once. General observations from the study: Among TCRs, those above 1 in 1000 frequency were unaffected by DPC sensitization.

Time point specified: healthy volunteer bleed at 2 weeks. Total RNA extraction was carried out from unfractionated whole blood. Source material: whole blood. The sequence derives from a female donor in good health. Some clones in this sample may be carry-over from other donors' samples. This chain links TRBV20-1 with TRBJ2-1, with TRBD1 matching over 9 bases. The CDR3 region has the DNA TGCAGTGCGAAAGGGGACAGGGAGTACAATGAGCAGTTCTTC. Amino acid sequence: CSAKGDREYNEQFF.